Listed below are T cell receptor beta chains from one sample, sequenced in a study of shared clonotypes between healthy human individuals. Sequencing was performed with immunoSEQ multiplex PCR; in TCRdb, only in-frame clones are kept and a portion is missing. The sample has roughly 530,000 clones; around 96% are singletons. The sequenced material came from naive CD4+ T cells sorted from blood. Source of these receptors: a woman in her twenties or thirties in good health. Each CDR3 is given with its conserved first and last residue. A D gene is named only where the DNA matches it firmly. The size entry is marked missing in some rows and otherwise reads once, few, many or a size class.

d_gene,j_gene,v_gene,abundance,CDR3nt,CDR3aa
NA,TRBJ2-1,TRBV27,NA,TGTGCCAGCAGTCGAAAGCCCACACCCTACAATGAGCAGTTCTTC,CASSRKPTPYNEQFF
TRBD2,TRBJ2-2,TRBV13,NA,TGTGCCAGCAGCTTAGTCCCGGGACTAGCCGGGGAGCTGTTTTTT,CASSLVPGLAGELFF
TRBD2,TRBJ2-5,TRBV11-2,few,TGTGCCAGCGATCCGGGGGGAGAGACCCAGTACTTC,CASDPGGETQYF
NA,TRBJ2-3,TRBV29-1,NA,TGCAGCGTTGAAGGGTTAGGGGGGGATACGCAGTATTTT,CSVEGLGGDTQYF
NA,TRBJ2-7,TRBV14,few,TGTGCCAGCAGCCTTGTCGGGTACGAGCAGTACTTC,CASSLVGYEQYF
NA,TRBJ1-6,TRBV19,NA,TGTGCCAGTAGTAAAGGAAGGGGAAGCTATAATTCACCCCTCCACTTT,CASSKGRGSYNSPLHF
NA,TRBJ1-2,TRBV28,NA,TGTGCCAGCAGTCAACTCCCTTTGGGATCCTATGGCTACACCTTC,CASSQLPLGSYGYTF
NA,TRBJ2-3,TRBV30,NA,TGTGCCTGGGAGGGCGCGGGTGGCACAGATACGCAGTATTTT,CAWEGAGGTDTQYF
TRBD2,TRBJ2-7,TRBV11-2,NA,TGTGCCAGCAGCTCTAGCGGGAGGAGGTACGAGCAGTACTTC,CASSSSGRRYEQYF
TRBD2,TRBJ2-2,TRBV4-1,NA,TGCGCCAGCAGCTCGGGACTAGCGGGGGTAAACACCGGGGAGCTGTTTTTT,CASSSGLAGVNTGELFF
NA,TRBJ1-5,TRBV2,NA,TGTGCCAGCAGTGGAAGGCCGGGTCAGCCCCAGCATTTT,CASSGRPGQPQHF
NA,TRBJ1-5,TRBV6-1,NA,TGTGCCACCGTCGACAGAGTAGCAGGCAATCAGCCCCAGCATTTT,CATVDRVAGNQPQHF
TRBD2,TRBJ2-1,TRBV4-2,NA,TGTGCCAGCAGCCAATCGCTAGCGGCTCACAATGAGCAGTTCTTC,CASSQSLAAHNEQFF
NA,TRBJ2-7,TRBV19,NA,TGTGCCAGTAGTACCCAGGGAGGGGGATACGAGCAGTACTTC,CASSTQGGGYEQYF
NA,TRBJ1-1,TRBV19,NA,TGTGCCAGTAGTATTCGGGGACAGAACACTGAAGCTTTCTTT,CASSIRGQNTEAFF
NA,TRBJ1-3,TRBV19,NA,TGTGCCAGTACCGCGGACAGCTCTGGAAACACCATATATTTT,CASTADSSGNTIYF
NA,TRBJ2-7,TRBV19,NA,TGTGCCAGTAGTATTAACCAGGGCTACGAGCAGTACTTC,CASSINQGYEQYF
TRBD2,TRBJ2-3,TRBV18,NA,TGTGCCAGCTCACCTTACACTAGCGGCACAGATACGCAGTATTTT,CASSPYTSGTDTQYF
NA,TRBJ2-5,TRBV5-8,NA,TGTGCCAGCAGCTTGGAAAGGCAAGAGACCCAGTACTTC,CASSLERQETQYF
NA,TRBJ2-2,TRBV5-4,NA,TGTGCCAGCAGCTTGGGGGGGAACACCGGGGAGCTGTTTTTT,CASSLGGNTGELFF
TRBD2,TRBJ2-7,TRBV5-5,NA,TGTGCCAGCAGCTTCTGGACTAGCGGGAGCTACGAGCAGTACTTC,CASSFWTSGSYEQYF
NA,TRBJ1-2,TRBV5-4,NA,TGTGCCAGCAGCTTGGACGGTCGGCTGGTTAACTATGGCTACACCTTC,CASSLDGRLVNYGYTF
NA,TRBJ1-1,TRBV5-4,NA,TGTGCCAGCAGCTTGGTTGAGGGTTTGAACACTGAAGCTTTCTTT,CASSLVEGLNTEAFF
NA,TRBJ2-5,TRBV7-8,NA,TGTGCCAGCAGCTTTACGGACTACCTCCGAGGCTCGGAGCAGTACTTC,CASSFTDYLRGSEQYF
NA,TRBJ2-1,TRBV2,NA,TGTGCCAGCAGTGATGTGGTAGCTATATTGGAGCAGTTCTTC,CASSDVVAILEQFF
TRBD1,TRBJ2-7,TRBV5-1,NA,TGCGCCAGCAGCTTCAGGGGGCGCAACAACGAGCAGTACTTC,CASSFRGRNNEQYF
TRBD1,TRBJ1-5,TRBV6-5,NA,TGTGCCAGCAGTTACTCCGGGACAGGGGGAACCGGGCCCCAGCATTTT,CASSYSGTGGTGPQHF
NA,TRBJ2-2,TRBV5-5,NA,TGTGCCAGCAGCTTGGCCCCAGAGGTGCCCGGGGAGCTGTTTTTT,CASSLAPEVPGELFF
TRBD2,TRBJ2-7,TRBV18,NA,TGTGCCAGCTCACCACGGCTAGCGGGAGGTGAGCAGTACTTC,CASSPRLAGGEQYF
NA,TRBJ2-7,TRBV6-5,NA,TGTGCCAGCAGTTACTCAGCGGGCTACGAGCAGTACTTC,CASSYSAGYEQYF
NA,TRBJ2-2,TRBV5-4,NA,TGTGCCAGCAGCTTGGCCCAGGGTAGGCCCGGGGAGCTGTTTTTT,CASSLAQGRPGELFF
TRBD1,TRBJ1-5,TRBV27,NA,TGTGCCAGCAGGCCTAGGGGACAGGGAAATCAGCCCCAGCATTTT,CASRPRGQGNQPQHF
NA,TRBJ2-7,TRBV27,NA,TGTGCCAGCAGTTTAAGCTCTTCCCCCTACGAGCAGTACTTC,CASSLSSSPYEQYF
TRBD2,TRBJ2-7,TRBV5-4,NA,TGTGCCAGCAGGTATACGGGGGGATCCTACGAGCAGTACTTC,CASRYTGGSYEQYF
TRBD2,TRBJ2-1,TRBV7-8,NA,TGTGCCAGCAGCAGGGGACTAGCGAACAATGAGCAGTTCTTC,CASSRGLANNEQFF
TRBD2,TRBJ2-1,TRBV28,NA,TGTGCCAGCAGTCACGGACTAGCGGGAAGCAATGAGCAGTTCTTC,CASSHGLAGSNEQFF
NA,TRBJ1-2,TRBV19,NA,TGTGCCAGTAGTATGGCTCAGACCATCTATGGCTACACCTTC,CASSMAQTIYGYTF